A single sample gave rise to the 15 T cell receptor beta chains below, sequenced in a study of beta chain features in type 1 diabetes. Expressed TCRB transcripts were sequenced because the entire RNA isolate underwent reverse transcription. Clones were sequenced by immunoSEQ multiplex PCR, and TCRdb holds only the in-frame ones, with some missing. The table includes 450,000 to 600,000 clones, approximately 28% detected once. The sequenced sample was naive CD4+ T cells from blood. The receptors shown here come from a young man in good health.

This chain uses TRBV30 with TRBJ2-7, with no clear D. CDR3 length equals 15 residues. Per the germline V gene, CDR1 is GTSNPN and CDR2 is SVGIG (reference sequence). V lost 0 bases and J lost 5, with 17 bases in between. The CDR3 spells CAWSVRVRSTDEQYF. DNA of the CDR3: TGTGCCTGGAGTGTACGAGTGAGGTCTACGGACGAGCAGTACTTC.

V usage is TRBV10-1 and J usage is TRBJ2-3; 7 bases are a match to TRBD1. Looked up from germline, CDR1 is WNHNN and CDR2 is SYGVQD (reference sequence). V shed 3 bases and J 9 bases; nucleotides not matched to a gene: 3. This CDR3 is 12 amino acids long. DNA of the CDR3: TGCGCCAGCAGTGACCCACAGGGGACGCAGTATTTT. This gives the protein CASSDPQGTQYF.

CDR3 bases: TGTGCCTGGAGCCTAGCGGGAGTAGATACGCAGTATTTT. Amino acid sequence: CAWSLAGVDTQYF. The rearrangement uses TRBV30 and TRBJ2-3; 10 bases align to TRBD2. V lost 3 bases, J lost 5 bases, and 2 bases stayed unmatched. The CDR3 sequence is 13 residues long. CDR1 is GTSNPN, CDR2 SVGIG, per germline (reference sequence).

This clone was detected a few times. V and J are TRBV5-1 and TRBJ2-7; 8 bases agree with TRBD2. Per the germline V gene, CDR1 is SGHRS and CDR2 is YFSETQ. The CDR3 sequence is 16 residues long. Germline trimming cut 0 bases from V and 2 bases from J; bases unmatched to any gene: 7. In DNA form, the CDR3 reads TGCGCCAGCAGCTTGGAAAGTAGCGGGACGGCCTACGAGCAGTACTTC. Protein sequence: CASSLESSGTAYEQYF.

The chain is built from TRBV9 and TRBJ2-7; 7 nucleotides agree with TRBD1. CDR3 length: 19 residues. The germline V gene encodes CDR1 SGDLS and CDR2 YYNGEE. V shed 0 bases, J shed 0 bases, and the junction held 15 bases outside the gene matches. CDR3 residues: CASSVGTGARTTRSYEQYF. In nucleotides, the CDR3 is TGTGCCAGCAGCGTAGGAACAGGGGCCCGGACGACCCGCTCCTACGAGCAGTACTTC.

V and J are TRBV5-1 and TRBJ2-1, with 7 bases identical to TRBD2. Germline-derived CDR1 and CDR2 are SGHRS and YFSETQ. V shed 0 bases, J shed 7 bases, and the junction held 4 bases outside the gene matches. This CDR3 has 14 residues. The CDR3 nucleotides are TGCGCCAGCAGCTTGGGAGCGGGACCTAATGAGCAGTTCTTC. Its translation is CASSLGAGPNEQFF.

V usage is TRBV29-1 and J usage is TRBJ2-1; 8 nucleotides line up with TRBD2. The CDR3 sequence is 14 residues long. The V and J ends lost 6 bases and 4 bases, in that order; junction bases with no gene match: 8. Germline loops: CDR1 SQVTM, CDR2 ANQGSEA. The CDR3 region is CSVGSSGSYNEQFF. The CDR3 DNA is TGCAGCGTGGGGTCCAGCGGGAGTTACAATGAGCAGTTCTTC.

V and J are TRBV5-6 and TRBJ2-1; tentatively, D is TRBD1 (5 bases). Germline V lookup: CDR1 SGHDT, CDR2 YYEEEE. The CDR3 covers 15 residues. With 0 bases removed from V and 3 bases from J, the gap between germline ends came to 10 bases. DNA for the CDR3: TGTGCCAGCAGCTTGGAGCAGGGTATCTACAATGAGCAGTTCTTC. The encoded protein is CASSLEQGIYNEQFF.

The rearrangement joins TRBV13 to TRBJ2-7, with D unresolved. The V and J ends lost 6 bases and 4 bases respectively, with 10 bases between them. The length of the CDR3 is 12 residues. Germline V gene data show CDR1 as PRHDT and CDR2 as FYEKMQ (reference sequence). The CDR3 protein is CASSLRRYEQYF. CDR3 DNA sequence: TGTGCCAGCAGTCTCCGACGGTACGAGCAGTACTTC.

The rearrangement uses TRBV11-2 and TRBJ2-3; no definite D call. This CDR3 comprises 15 residues. Germline lookup yields CDR1 SGHAT and CDR2 FQNNGV. The ends were cut back, 3 bases at V and 1 base at J, with 11 bases in the middle. The chain's CDR3 is CASSFLNIGTDTQYF. CDR3 nucleotides: TGTGCCAGCAGCTTCCTGAATATTGGCACAGATACGCAGTATTTT.

This clone was picked up a small number of times. The chain combines TRBV7-2 with TRBJ2-5; D possibly corresponds to TRBD2 (6 bases). Germline loops: CDR1 SGHTA, CDR2 FQGNSA. V was trimmed by 6 bases and J by 5 bases, leaving 13 bases between them. CDR3 length equals 13 residues. CDR3 protein: CASRVAGSETQYF. The CDR3 DNA sequence: TGTGCCAGCAGAGTCGCGGGATCTGAGACCCAGTACTTC.

This clone appeared a few times. The gene calls are TRBV10-3 and TRBJ2-5; unclear D gene. This CDR3 is built from 12 residues. Germline CDR1 ENHRY, CDR2 SYGVKD. V was shortened by 4 bases and J by 5 bases, with 8 bases between the two germline ends. CDR3: CAISGEGETQYF. DNA of the CDR3: TGTGCCATCAGTGGAGAAGGGGAGACCCAGTACTTC.

This clone has a single count. This chain uses TRBV7-3 with TRBJ2-3; the D is unclear. Germline V CDR1 and CDR2: SGHTA, FQGTGA. This CDR3 has 13 amino acids. V lost 1 base to trimming and J lost 4 bases, with 6 bases between them. The CDR3 sequence: CASSLRQADTQYF. As DNA, the CDR3 is TGTGCCAGCAGCTTAAGGCAGGCAGATACGCAGTATTTT. Supplemented by reference TRBV7-3 and TRBJ2-3, the full variable domain reads GAGVSQTPSNKVTEKGKYVELRCDPISGHTALYWYRQSLGQGPEFLIYFQGTGAADDSGLPNDRFFAVRPEGSVSTLKIQRTERGDSAVYLCASSLRQADTQYFGPGTRLTVL.

The chain uses TRBV10-3 and TRBJ1-1, with TRBD1 identical over 9 bases. The V and J ends lost 1 base and 7 bases, in that order; junction bases with no gene match: 4. CDR1 and CDR2 (germline): ENHRY, SYGVKD. CDR3 size: 14 residues. Written as DNA, the CDR3 is TGTGCCATCAGTGAGTGGACAGGGGAAGGTGAAGCTTTCTTT. It translates to CAISEWTGEGEAFF.

The genes are TRBV23-1 and TRBJ2-7; D ambiguous. TRBV23-1 is known as an ORF, though its function is uncertain. The V end was cut by 4 bases, the J end by 3 bases, with 10 bases between. This CDR3 is built from 13 residues. The CDR3: CASSRPGRYEQYF. For the CDR3, the DNA is TGCGCCAGCAGTCGCCCTGGGCGCTACGAGCAGTACTTC.